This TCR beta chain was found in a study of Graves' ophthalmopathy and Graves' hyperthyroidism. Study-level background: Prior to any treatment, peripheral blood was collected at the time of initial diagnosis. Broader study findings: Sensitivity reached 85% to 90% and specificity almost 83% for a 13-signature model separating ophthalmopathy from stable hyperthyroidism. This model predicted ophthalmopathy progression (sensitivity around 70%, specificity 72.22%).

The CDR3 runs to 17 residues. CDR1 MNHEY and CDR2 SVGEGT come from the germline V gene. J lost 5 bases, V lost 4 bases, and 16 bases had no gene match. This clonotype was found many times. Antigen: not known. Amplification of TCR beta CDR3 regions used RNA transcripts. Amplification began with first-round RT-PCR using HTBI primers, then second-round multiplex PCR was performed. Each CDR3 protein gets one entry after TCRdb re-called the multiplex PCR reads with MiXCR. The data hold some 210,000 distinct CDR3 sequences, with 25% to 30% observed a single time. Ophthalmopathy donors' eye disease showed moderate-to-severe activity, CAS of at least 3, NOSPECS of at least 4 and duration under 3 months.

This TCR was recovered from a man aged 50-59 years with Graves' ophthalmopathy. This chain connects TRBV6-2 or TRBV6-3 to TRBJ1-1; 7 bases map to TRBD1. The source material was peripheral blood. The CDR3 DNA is TGTGCCAGCAGTTTCAACTCCGGGGACAGCGTACGAACTGAAGCTTTCTTT. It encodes CASSFNSGDSVRTEAFF.